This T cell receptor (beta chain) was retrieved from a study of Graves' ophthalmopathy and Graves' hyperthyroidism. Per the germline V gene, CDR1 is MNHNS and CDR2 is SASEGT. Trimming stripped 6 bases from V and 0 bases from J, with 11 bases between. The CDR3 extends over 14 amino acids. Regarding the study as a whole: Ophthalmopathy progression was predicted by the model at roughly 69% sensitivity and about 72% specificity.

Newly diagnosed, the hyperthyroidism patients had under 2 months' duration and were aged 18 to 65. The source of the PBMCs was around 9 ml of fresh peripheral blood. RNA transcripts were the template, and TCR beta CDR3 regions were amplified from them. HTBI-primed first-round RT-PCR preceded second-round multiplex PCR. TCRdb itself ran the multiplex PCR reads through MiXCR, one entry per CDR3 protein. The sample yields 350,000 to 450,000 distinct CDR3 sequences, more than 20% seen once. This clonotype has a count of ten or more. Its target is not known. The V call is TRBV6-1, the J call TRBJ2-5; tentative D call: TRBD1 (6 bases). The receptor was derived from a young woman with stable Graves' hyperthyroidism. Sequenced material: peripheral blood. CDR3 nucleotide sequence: TGTGCCAGCAGCTCACAGGGCCACCAAGAGACCCAGTACTTC. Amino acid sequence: CASSSQGHQETQYF.